The 5 T cell receptor beta chains in this list originate from one sample, sequenced in a study of cytotoxic CD8 clonotypes in ibrutinib-treated CLL (dated by TCRdb to the early 2020s). Libraries were prepared through the immunoSEQ multiplex PCR assay. TCRdb stores this immuneACCESS table with in-frame sequences only. Part of the clones is absent; in the studies checked, under half of the shortfall reflects unresolved V genes, and no reason is known for the rest. The sample has about 310,000 clones on record, around four fifths of them singletons. The top ten clonotypes cover 5.5% to 8% of the sample. The sample here was PBMCs, taken before ibrutinib treatment. These receptors all stem from a human donor with chronic lymphocytic leukemia.

The V call is TRBV7-3, the J call TRBJ2-1, with 7 bases identical to TRBD2. Germline V lookup: CDR1 SGHTA, CDR2 FQGTGA. With 5 bases clipped from V and 8 bases from J, the junction kept 12 bases outside the gene matches. CDR3 size: 15 residues. The CDR3 nucleotides read TGTGCCAGCAGCCCCCGACTAGCTCGCTCCCATGAGCAGTTCTTC. This encodes CASSPRLARSHEQFF.

The chain has TRBV28 and TRBJ2-2; TRBD2 agrees at 9 bases. The ends lost 6 bases at V and 0 bases at J; junction bases unmatched: 2. Germline CDR1 and CDR2: MDHEN and SYDVKM. This CDR3 is built from 15 residues. The CDR3 sequence: CASRRLAANTGELFF. The CDR3 bases are TGTGCCAGCAGAAGACTAGCGGCGAACACCGGGGAGCTGTTTTTT.

The V and J genes are TRBV28 and TRBJ2-5, with D perhaps matching TRBD2 (7 bases). V lost 4 bases, J lost 2 bases, and 11 bases lay in between. Germline-derived CDR1 and CDR2 are MDHEN and SYDVKM. CDR3 length: 14 amino acids. CDR3 region: CASSWGGRQETQYF. Here the CDR3 DNA reads TGTGCCAGCAGTTGGGGGGGCCGGCAAGAGACCCAGTACTTC.

The chain links TRBV5-6 to TRBJ1-5, with 9 bases matching TRBD1. Per germline, CDR1 SGHDT and CDR2 YYEEEE. V shed 4 bases, J shed 1 base, and the junction held 9 bases outside the gene matches. This CDR3 is built from 17 residues. CDR3 in amino acids: CASSQGGTGISNQPQHF. The CDR3 DNA follows: TGTGCCAGCAGCCAAGGTGGGACAGGGATAAGCAATCAGCCCCAGCATTTT.

The chain is built from TRBV28 and TRBJ2-1; 7 nucleotides align to TRBD2. This CDR3 contains 17 residues. With 6 bases clipped from V and 0 bases from J, the junction kept 11 bases outside the gene matches. Germline values: CDR1 MDHEN, CDR2 SYDVKM. DNA for the CDR3: TGTGCCAGCAGCTTTCCTTCTAGCGGCAACTCCTACAATGAGCAGTTCTTC. Residues: CASSFPSSGNSYNEQFF.